The following is a T cell receptor (beta chain) sequence with its context. The antigen remains undetermined. It was by 5' RACE with UMI labels that the TRB cDNA libraries were prepared. TCRdb re-called the 5' RACE reads and catalogs CDR3 proteins one per entry, DNA excluded. The listing records roughly 99,000 distinct CDR3 sequences. The CDR3 covers 12 residues. Germline V gives CDR1 SQVTM, CDR2 ANQGSEA. The data were taken from a study of CXCR3-negative and CXCR3-positive naive CD8 T cells. Overall study findings and caveats: For naive cells, CXCR3-negative and CXCR3-positive subsets had similar TRBV-TRBJ usage; for memory cells, usage differed. Both of the naive subsets showed about the same high diversity, but memory CD8+ cells had much less. In CXCR3-positive naive cells, the TRB CDR3s were more hydrophobic than in CXCR3-negative naive cells.

The chain joins TRBV29-1 to TRBJ2-7; TCRdb picks TRBD1, but there is no DNA to check that call. The sequencing input was naive CXCR3+ CD8+ T cells from blood. Subset here: CD45RO-CCR7+CD27+CD95- naive CD8+ T cells expressing CXCR3 (TNR3+). The TCR sequence derives from a human donor in good health. Some clones in this sample may be carry-over from other donors' samples. The CDR3 loop reads CSVELTGDEQYF.